This T cell receptor (beta chain) was captured in a study of T cell responses to AZD1222 COVID-19 vaccine (dated by TCRdb to the early 2020s). About the full investigation: A total of 230 to 250 trial participants underwent TCR sequencing, of whom 200 to 220 had received two doses of AZD1222 and around 25 had received two doses of the MenACWY control vaccine. Trial participants were enrolled by age into subgroups of 18-55, 56-69 and 70-plus years, and around 150, 28 and 57 TCR-sequenced participants, respectively, were included in these subgroups.

The germline V gene specifies SGDLS as CDR1 and YYNGEE as CDR2. The CDR3, from cysteine to phenylalanine, totals 14 residues. Only the CDR3 part of the read is kept: 42 bases, read in frame from the first base. Trimming costs V 0 bases and J 7 bases, and their ends lie 10 bases apart. The label giving this sample's time point can be read as: about 28 days (+/-7) after the second vaccine dose. AZD1222 recipients given second doses at about 4 weeks or at about 12 weeks were pooled, since spike-specific TCR depth and breadth were not found to differ between the two schedules. Vaccinee samples came from UK trials COV001 and COV002, including a single-blind randomized controlled phase 2/3 trial of AZD1222 (ChAdOx1 nCoV-19) in healthy adults. Trial participant PBMC samples were collected at day 0 and day 28 after the second dose for TCRbeta chain sequencing. The research as a whole found: Only a handful of AZD1222 recipients were SARS-CoV-2 seropositive at baseline, limiting conclusions about previously exposed vaccinees. Nearly half of unique spike-specific TCRs reportedly recognized epitopes outside regions mutated in the B.1.351 and B.1.1.7 variants. The vaccine-associated CD4 TCRs covered the entire spike protein, and the dominant responses fell in regions 160-218 and 743-854. Spike-specific TCR breadth and depth rose significantly after two AZD1222 doses compared with day 0 and with MenACWY recipients. Because no day 14 peak-response samples were available, repertoires were characterized only after the peak T cell response. Most participants were white British and females outnumbered males, and the authors suggested that clonal diversity may have been underestimated. In the small 56-69-year group, the increase in depth fell short of significance, most likely because of low power.

With respect to this clone: No cognate antigen has been identified for it. The sample holds no much larger clone one base away, and base qualities are not on file.

The CDR3 regions of human TCRbeta chains were analyzed by immunosequencing. In the source study's methods: Repertoire TCRs were checked for matches against a reference library of SARS-CoV-2-specific TCRs that had been generated using the MIRA antigen-specificity platform. Breadth was defined as the fraction of unique TCRs that were SARS-CoV-2-associated. Depth was defined as the fraction of total T cells that were SARS-CoV-2-associated. Each spike-specific TCR was assigned to its reactive spike region and to a CD4 or CD8 class using the MIRA data. Log10-transformed breadth and depth values were compared by one-way ANOVA with Sidak's multiple comparisons tests. As stored in TCRdb, this immuneACCESS dataset retains in-frame rearrangements with V and J assigned. A fraction of the clones does not appear; measured against another copy, unresolved V genes explain less than half of the discrepancy, and the remainder lacks a known reason. D and trimming were read from the DNA, whereas the V and J calls and clone size are those reported in that table. In this sample the table shows 160,000 or so clones, 88% of which occur a single time. Of the sample, more than 4% is held by the ten largest clones.

The chain employs TRBV9 and TRBJ1-4, and the D gene may be TRBD1, 6 bases matching. The material sequenced was peripheral blood, taken 28 days after the second AZD1222 dose. The receptor was isolated from an adult who received the AZD1222 COVID-19 vaccine. The DNA sequence is given as TGTGCCAGCAGCGTAGAGGGGGTGACTGAAAAACTGTTTTTT. This encodes CASSVEGVTEKLFF. Joined to the reference TRBV9 and TRBJ1-4 proteins, this CDR3 gives the full variable domain: DSGVTQTPKHLITATGQRVTLRCSPRSGDLSVYWYQQSLDQGLQFLIQYYNGEERAKGNILERFSAQQFPDLHSELNLSSLELGDSALYFCASSVEGVTEKLFFGSGTQLSVL.